Each of the 2 T cell receptor beta chains below was sequenced from the same sample in a study of blood T cell repertoires in COVID-19. The method was immunoSEQ multiplex PCR; TCRdb's version includes in-frame clones alone and lacks a portion of them. The data show hundreds of thousands of clones, around 84% seen once. Source material: PBMCs or T cells enriched from blood (not recorded which). The receptors were gathered from a young man with acute COVID-19.

The chain joins TRBV30 to TRBJ1-4; a possible D gene is TRBD1 (5 bases). CDR3 length: 14 amino acids. CDR1 is GTSNPN and CDR2 is SVGIG in the germline V gene (reference sequence). The V end lost 0 bases, the J end lost 3 bases, and 8 bases lay between the germline ends. This chain's CDR3 is CAWSVGASNEKLFF. CDR3 bases: TGTGCCTGGAGTGTAGGGGCCTCTAATGAAAAACTGTTTTTT.

V and J are TRBV6-5 and TRBJ2-2; D unresolved. Germline CDR1 is MNHEY and CDR2 is SVGAGI. Trimming took off 2 bases at V and 6 bases at J, with 7 bases between the two ends. This CDR3 region has 13 residues. DNA of the CDR3: TGTGCCAGCAGTTACGTAGTCTCCGGGGAGCTGTTTTTT. This translates into CASSYVVSGELFF.